This entry features one T cell receptor beta chain sequence. V was clipped by 9 bases and J by 1 base, with 21 bases between them. The germline gives CDR1 MDHEN, CDR2 SYDVKM. The CDR3 contains 16 residues. The data derive from a study of control samples from healthy donors and cancer patients. Profiled with immunoSEQ multiplex PCR; TCRdb holds only in-frame clones, not every one. The sample lists tens of thousands of clones; 80% to 95% were seen once. The sequenced material came from blood. This receptor was identified in a woman aged 50 to 60 in good health. The gene calls are TRBV28 and TRBJ1-1; tentatively, D is TRBD1 (6 bases). The CDR3 region has the DNA TGTGCCAGTCGAAGTGCTCCCGGGACACCGAACACTGAAGCTTTCTTT. This codes for CASRSAPGTPNTEAFF.